This is a list of T cell receptor beta chains from one sample in a study of blood T cell repertoires in COVID-19. Measured with immunoSEQ multiplex PCR; TCRdb has only the in-frame clones, and not every one. The table includes about 250,000 clones, 80% to 90% detected once. Sequencing input: PBMCs or T cells enriched from blood (not recorded which). Every receptor here comes from a woman aged 25 to 45 with acute COVID-19. Each CDR3 is given without its conserved first and last residue. The D gene is left open where the match is weak. Size tells how often a clone was seen (once, few, many) or the class of an expanded clone, and some rows leave it out.

-	TRBV12-3/TRBV12-4	TRBJ2-7	few	10	ASSPRRYEQY
TRBD1	TRBV2	TRBJ2-2	-	16	ASSEAAGGEGNTGELF
-	TRBV29-1	TRBJ2-5	-	13	SAEGAGEYQETQY
-	TRBV2	TRBJ1-2	-	12	ASSASVELYGYT
-	TRBV25-1	TRBJ1-6	-	10	ASRQSNSPLH
-	TRBV13	TRBJ2-3	-	13	ASSFGPRNTDTQY
TRBD2	TRBV19	TRBJ2-1	few	12	ATHSGESYNEQF
TRBD1	TRBV25-1	TRBJ2-1	-	11	ASRDRVLGEQF
TRBD1	TRBV3-1/TRBV3-2	TRBJ2-1	-	12	ASSHPDRDNEQF
-	TRBV3-1/TRBV3-2	TRBJ2-7	-	14	ASSQDDSTSSYEQY
-	TRBV19	TRBJ1-2	-	14	ASSIRGSASIYGYT
-	TRBV6-5	TRBJ1-2	once	13	ASRTQEGTTSGYT
TRBD2	TRBV6-6	TRBJ2-1	-	14	ASSTSGDSSYNEQF
-	TRBV28	TRBJ2-3	-	11	ASIRDTTDTQY
TRBD2	TRBV5-1	TRBJ2-7	-	12	ASSERGGFYEQY
TRBD2	TRBV11-2	TRBJ2-1	once	17	ASSFDGFQRGSSYNEQF
-	TRBV6-4	TRBJ1-1	-	11	ASAVQVNTEAF
-	TRBV6-1	TRBJ1-2	-	11	ASSDTANYGYT
TRBD1	TRBV27	TRBJ2-7	-	13	ASSLGDRGTYEQY
TRBD1	TRBV7-9	TRBJ2-1	-	13	ASSSSTGFHNEQF
-	TRBV4-1	TRBJ1-5	-	15	ASSQDATGSSNQPQH
-	TRBV7-2	TRBJ2-5	few	14	ASSLSGGENQETQY
TRBD1	TRBV5-1	TRBJ2-1	-	13	ASSLSGQVNNEQF
TRBD1	TRBV27	TRBJ1-5	-	14	ASSLSQQGAGQPQH
-	TRBV19	TRBJ1-5	-	13	ASSFETPTAGTQH
TRBD2	TRBV9	TRBJ2-5	-	14	ASSVALAGVQETQY
TRBD2	TRBV7-9	TRBJ2-2	-	16	ASTFLTSLFRNTGELF
TRBD2	TRBV11-3	TRBJ2-5	-	14	AGSLGASGVQETQY
-	TRBV14	TRBJ2-1	-	12	ASSLAGRRNEQF